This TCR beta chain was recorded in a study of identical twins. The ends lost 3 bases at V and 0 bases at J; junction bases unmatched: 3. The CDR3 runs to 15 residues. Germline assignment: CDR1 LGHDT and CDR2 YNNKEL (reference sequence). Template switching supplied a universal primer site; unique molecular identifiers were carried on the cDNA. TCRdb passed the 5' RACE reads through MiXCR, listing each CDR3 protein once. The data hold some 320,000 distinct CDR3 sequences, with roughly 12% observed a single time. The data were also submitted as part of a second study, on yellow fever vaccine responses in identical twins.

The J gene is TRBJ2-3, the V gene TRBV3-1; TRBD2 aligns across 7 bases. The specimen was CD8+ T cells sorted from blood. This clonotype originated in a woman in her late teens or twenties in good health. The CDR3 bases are TGTGCCAGCAGCCAGACTAGCCCTAGCACAGATACGCAGTATTTT. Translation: CASSQTSPSTDTQYF.